These T cell receptor beta chains were read from a single sample in a study of cytomegalovirus exposure and HLA in healthy donors. Profiling relied on immunoSEQ multiplex PCR, and the TCRdb table lists in-frame clones only, not all of them. The data show more than 200,000 clones, around 90% seen once. Specimen: PBMCs. The source is a woman aged 25 to 39 in good health and CMV-seronegative. Each CDR3 is given with its conserved first and last residue. D genes are given only for firm matches. Not all rows give a size; the values are once, few, many and, for expanded clones, a class.

clone_size,v_call,j_call,d_call,cdr3_nt,cdr3_aa
NA,TRBV21-1,TRBJ1-1,NA,TGTGCCAGCAGCAAACGACAGGGGTGGAACACTGAAGCTTTCTTT,CASSKRQGWNTEAFF
NA,TRBV2,TRBJ1-2,NA,TGTGCCAGCAGTCTCAAGACAGCCTATGGCTACACCTTC,CASSLKTAYGYTF
NA,TRBV11-3,TRBJ2-3,TRBD1,TGTGCCAGCAGCTTAGGGCTAGGGGGCGGCACAGATACGCAGTATTTT,CASSLGLGGGTDTQYF
NA,TRBV6-5,TRBJ1-1,NA,TGTGCCAGCAGCCCCGGTTTGGGAACGGCCGAAGCTTTCTTT,CASSPGLGTAEAFF
NA,TRBV29-1,TRBJ2-1,TRBD2,TGCAGCGTTGACGCTAGCGGGTTCTACAATGAGCAGTTCTTC,CSVDASGFYNEQFF
NA,TRBV6-6,TRBJ2-1,TRBD2,TGTGCCAGCAGTTCAGCCGGGACTAGCGGGGAGCAGTTCTTC,CASSSAGTSGEQFF
few,TRBV7-8,TRBJ2-1,TRBD2,TGTGCCAGCAGCCTAGGGGTAGGACTAGCGGGAGTTGAGCAGTTCTTC,CASSLGVGLAGVEQFF
NA,TRBV5-4,TRBJ2-1,NA,TGTGCCAGCAGCATACTAGATTCCCCTTTTGAGCAGTTCTTC,CASSILDSPFEQFF
NA,TRBV7-9,TRBJ1-1,TRBD1,TGTGCCAGCATGCCGGGACAGGGGGCCTACACTGAAGCTTTCTTT,CASMPGQGAYTEAFF
NA,TRBV19,TRBJ1-4,NA,TGTGCCAGTAGTGCAGACTCAATTGGACATGAAAAACTGTTTTTT,CASSADSIGHEKLFF
NA,TRBV27,TRBJ2-5,NA,TGTGCCAGCAGTGCGGAGGGGGAGACCCAGTACTTC,CASSAEGETQYF
once,TRBV5-6,TRBJ2-7,TRBD1,TGTGCCAGCAGCTTTGGACAGGACTCCTACGAGCAGTACTTC,CASSFGQDSYEQYF
NA,TRBV29-1,TRBJ2-1,NA,TGCAGCGCCGAGCAGGGGAGTGATGAGCAGTTCTTC,CSAEQGSDEQFF
NA,TRBV7-9,TRBJ2-5,NA,TGTGCCAGCAGCTTAGGACCAACCGGGGGAGAGACCCAGTACTTC,CASSLGPTGGETQYF
NA,TRBV19,TRBJ1-1,TRBD1,TGTGCCAGTAGTACAGGGGGCGCGTCCACTGAAGCTTTCTTT,CASSTGGASTEAFF
NA,TRBV5-1,TRBJ2-7,NA,TGCGCCAGCAGCCCTGGCGGTGTCTACGAGCAGTACTTC,CASSPGGVYEQYF
NA,TRBV28,TRBJ2-7,TRBD1,TGTGCCAGCAGTTCCACTAGGGGGCTAGGATCCTACGAGCAGTACTTC,CASSSTRGLGSYEQYF
NA,TRBV30,TRBJ2-7,NA,TGTGCCTGGAGCGAGGGGGGCCGGCTTTACGAGCAGTACTTC,CAWSEGGRLYEQYF
NA,TRBV7-9,TRBJ1-3,NA,TGTGCCAGCAGCTTACTTCCCGTAGACTCCTCTGGAAACACCATATATTTT,CASSLLPVDSSGNTIYF
NA,TRBV6-6,TRBJ1-2,TRBD1,TGTGCCAGCAGCCCGACCGGGACAGGGAGCTATGGCTACACCTTC,CASSPTGTGSYGYTF
NA,TRBV28,TRBJ1-5,NA,TGTGCCAGCAGTTTAGAAGTTCTGACACCAGCCCAGCATTTT,CASSLEVLTPAQHF
NA,TRBV18,TRBJ2-7,NA,TGTGCCAGCTCACCGGATCTGGGGCACGAGCAGTACTTC,CASSPDLGHEQYF
NA,TRBV9,TRBJ2-5,TRBD2,TGTGCCAGCAGCGTAGGGGGAGGGCCGGGGCAAGAGACCCAGTACTTC,CASSVGGGPGQETQYF
NA,TRBV20-1,TRBJ2-2,NA,TGCAGTGCTAGTCACACCGGGGAGCTGTTTTTT,CSASHTGELFF
NA,TRBV15,TRBJ2-7,NA,TGTGCCACCAAGCTGCTAGCCTACGAGCAGTACTTC,CATKLLAYEQYF
NA,TRBV7-2,TRBJ2-7,TRBD2,TGTGCCAGCAGCTTAGGGGTCGGGACTAGCGTCTCCTACGAGCAGTACTTC,CASSLGVGTSVSYEQYF
NA,TRBV7-6,TRBJ2-5,TRBD1,TGTGCCAGCAGGGGACAGACCCAAGAGACCCAGTACTTC,CASRGQTQETQYF
NA,TRBV27,TRBJ1-5,NA,TGTGCCAGCAGTTTAATGGGCGAGGGACATCAGCCCCAGCATTTT,CASSLMGEGHQPQHF
NA,TRBV9,TRBJ2-5,NA,TGTGCCAGCAGCGTAGTAGGAGAGACCCAGTACTTC,CASSVVGETQYF
once,TRBV28,TRBJ2-7,TRBD2,TGTGCCAGCAGTACGGGACTAGCGAGCGAGCAGTACTTC,CASSTGLASEQYF
NA,TRBV5-6,TRBJ2-1,NA,TGTGCCAGCAGCCCTCTGAGCGGCTACAATGAGCAGTTCTTC,CASSPLSGYNEQFF
NA,TRBV15,TRBJ2-7,NA,TGTGCCACCAGCGATTCTTACGAGCAGTACTTC,CATSDSYEQYF
NA,TRBV9,TRBJ1-1,NA,TGTGCCAGCAGCGTCTTTGGCGGAGGGAACACTGAAGCTTTCTTT,CASSVFGGGNTEAFF
NA,TRBV21-1,TRBJ2-1,NA,TGTGCCAGCAGCAAAGCTTCTACTGGCAATGAGCAGTTCTTC,CASSKASTGNEQFF
NA,TRBV6-1,TRBJ1-1,NA,TGTGCCAGCAGTGACTACACCGGCTTCACTGAAGCTTTCTTT,CASSDYTGFTEAFF
NA,TRBV5-4,TRBJ2-7,TRBD2,TGTGCCAGCAGCCCAATTCCATTGGGCGGGAGCTACGAGCAGTACTTC,CASSPIPLGGSYEQYF
NA,TRBV28,TRBJ2-7,NA,TGTGCCAGCAGCTCAGGTTCCGGCTACGAGCAGTACTTC,CASSSGSGYEQYF
NA,TRBV7-2,TRBJ2-1,TRBD2,TGTGCCAGCAGCCCTCTAGCGGTATCCTACAATGAGCAGTTCTTC,CASSPLAVSYNEQFF
NA,TRBV30,TRBJ2-1,NA,TGTGCCACCCCGGGGGTAGTGGACAATGAGCAGTTCTTC,CATPGVVDNEQFF
once,TRBV27,TRBJ2-7,TRBD2,TGTGCCAGCAGTTTATTGTTAGCGGGAGGGCCTTACGAGCAGTACTTC,CASSLLLAGGPYEQYF
NA,TRBV27,TRBJ2-2,NA,TGTGCCAGCAGTTTCCCTAACACCGGGGAGCTGTTTTTT,CASSFPNTGELFF
NA,TRBV28,TRBJ2-7,TRBD1,TGTGCCAGCAGTTTAACAGGGGGCTCCTACGAGCAGTACTTC,CASSLTGGSYEQYF
few,TRBV30,TRBJ1-5,NA,TGTGCCTGGACCCCTGGACTAGATCAGCCCCAGCATTTT,CAWTPGLDQPQHF
NA,TRBV9,TRBJ1-1,NA,TGTGCCAGCAGCACACAGCGGGACACTGAAGCTTTCTTT,CASSTQRDTEAFF
NA,TRBV6-1,TRBJ2-7,NA,TGTGCCAGCACAGGTTTCTACGAGCAGTACTTC,CASTGFYEQYF
NA,TRBV5-1,TRBJ2-1,TRBD2,TGCGCCAGCAGCTTAGGAGCGGGAGCACCTAATGAGCAGTTCTTC,CASSLGAGAPNEQFF
NA,TRBV9,TRBJ2-7,NA,TGTGCCAGCAGCGTAGCTACTGGTAGCTCCTACGAGCAGTACTTC,CASSVATGSSYEQYF